This T cell receptor (beta chain) was captured by sequencing in a study of shared clonotypes between healthy human individuals (dated by TCRdb to the early 2020s). Notes on the research overall: The cohort included three men and a couple of women between 18 and 49 years of age. For each donor, CD4 naive and CD4 memory were each given three plates, CD8 naive was given two plates, and CD8 memory was given one plate. To estimate repertoire size and how much clonotype sharing occurs between individuals, the study deeply sequenced the blood TCR repertoires of about five healthy adults. To increase sequencing depth and limit assay-specific biases, different laboratories used diverse techniques to prepare libraries and sequence TCR repertoires. Leukapheresis yielded between about 0.85 and 10 billion PBMCs per donor.

TCR CDR3 regions were amplified from genomic DNA by multiplex PCR using the deep immunoSEQ assay. For each cell subset, the extracted genomic DNA was distributed evenly across all wells of several immunoSEQ 96-well plates, and each plate served as one replicate. For sorted subsets, around 200 ng genomic DNA, equal to tens of thousands of T cell genomes, was loaded into each replicate PCR. Purified libraries were quantified with a Qubit 3.0 fluorometer, sized on a Bioanalyzer 2100, and re-quantified with the KAPA Library Quantification kit. Each immunoSEQ 96-well plate was sequenced on its own single-read 150-cycle Illumina NextSeq 550 flow cell. The paper's processing steps were these. Because only junctional sequences without quality scores were contained in the immunoSEQ output, filtering matching that applied to full-length reads could not be performed. Sequences were annotated with PyIR, a Python wrapper for IgBLAST v1.9, using IMGT germline references to assign V/J genes and CDR3. Reads were filtered out if the reads had weak V/J assignments (E-value above 1e-6), no CDR3, stop codons, out-of-frame junctions, or ambiguous translated residues. V3J clonotypes were defined by identical inferred V gene, J gene, and CDR3 amino acid sequence. Percentage overlap between repertoires was calculated by dividing the number of shared unique clonotypes by the size of the smaller repertoire. Repertoire richness was assessed with RTK rarefaction, the Chao1 estimator, and Recon v2.1 estimates of unobserved clonotypes. Generation probabilities were computed with OLGA for all TCRbeta clonotypes obtained by the gDNA method from several donors. TCRdb re-hosts the immuneACCESS table, in-frame sequences only. Its copies lack some clones; in the studies checked, an unresolved V gene accounts for under half of them, and the cause for the rest is not known. Clonal size and the V and J genes are those of that table, whereas D and trimming came from the DNA. The sample contains some 2,500,000 clones, around 92% of them found a single time. The leading ten clones occupy more than 0.35% of the sample.

What the work shows at the level of the full study, not this receptor alone: Incomplete sequencing was indicated by rarefaction of sorted-subset datasets, despite the large sequencing depth. When several donors were compared, the shared fraction of clonotypes was about 5.4% for naive CD4, 3.5% for naive CD8, roughly 2.3% for memory CD4, and less than 0.5% for memory CD8. The small number of donors limited the genetic and exposure-history diversity represented. Higher generation probabilities were observed for clonotypes shared by all four sorted-subset donors than for non-shared clonotypes. Estimated clonotype richness was generally larger for naive than for memory subsets. Pairwise subsampling led to the expectation that sequencing depth would affect the degree of clonotype sharing among donors. Sampling was restricted to blood, and TCR repertoires in tissue are likely to differ from TCR repertoires in blood.

The junction shows trimming of 3 bases on V and 0 bases on J, plus 9 bases between the germline ends. Taken from cysteine to phenylalanine, the CDR3 has 13 residues. Solely the CDR3 DNA is kept, with 39 bases framed from the first base. CDR1 and CDR2 are read off the germline V gene as SQVTM and ANQGSEA. The donors were healthy, HIV-negative adults with no recently reported acute infections or vaccinations. Every donor was a Caucasian adult residing in Nashville, Tennessee, USA. CD4+ T cells were enriched through magnetic negative selection, after which naive cells were positively selected on CD45RA and the remaining negative fraction served as the memory subset. After blood collection by leukapheresis, PBMCs were isolated using Ficoll-Histopaque density gradient centrifugation and then cryopreserved in the vapor phase of liquid nitrogen. Analytical flow cytometry was used to check the purity and quantity of each magnetically sorted T cell population. From each sorted fraction, genomic DNA was isolated and quantified by UV absorbance on a Nanodrop 2000c.

Concerning this clone: Its recognized antigen is unknown. One base away there is no much larger clone; base qualities are not given.

The V gene is TRBV29-1 and the J gene is TRBJ2-7; tentative D gene TRBD1, with 6 bases matching. The sequence came from a young man in good health. Some clones in this sample may be carry-over from other donors' samples. The sample consisted of naive CD4+ T cells from PBMCs. This specimen's cell subset or site label, interpreted: CD45RA+ positively selected. The nucleotide sequence is given as TGCAGCGTTGAGGACAGAAGCTCCTACGAGCAGTACTTC. It translates to CSVEDRSSYEQYF.